The clone carrying this T cell receptor (beta chain) was observed once. The CDR3 extends over 10 amino acids. V was shortened by 9 bases and J by 0 bases, with 3 bases between the two germline ends. This sample is part of a study of blood T cell repertoires in COVID-19. The assay was immunoSEQ multiplex PCR, and TCRdb's table has in-frame clones only and misses some. The table has under 85,000 clones, over 70% seen once. The chain recombines TRBV23-1 with TRBJ2-7; D unresolved. TRBV23-1 is known as an ORF, though its function is uncertain. This sequence originates from a man over 45 with active COVID-19. Sequenced material: peripheral blood. The CDR3 is CARSSYEQYF. CDR3 DNA sequence: TGCGCCAGGAGCTCCTACGAGCAGTACTTC.